These T cell receptor beta chains were read from a single sample in a study of OX40 agonist ivuxolimab in advanced cancers. Clones were read by immunoSEQ multiplex PCR, and TCRdb kept only the in-frame ones, dropping some. The sample has 100,000 or so clones; over 75% are singletons. The starting material was CD4+ or CD8+ T cells sorted from blood, obtained in a trial of the OX40 agonist ivuxolimab. Every receptor here comes from an adult with an advanced solid tumor such as melanoma, head and neck, liver or kidney cancer. Each CDR3 is given with its conserved first and last residue. D genes are given only for firm matches.

>TRBJ1-2|TRBV9|TRBD1
TGTGCCAGCAGCGGGGACCCCAGGGGGCACGGCTACACCTTC
CASSGDPRGHGYTF
>TRBJ2-7|TRBV4-3|TRBD2
TGCGCCAGCAGCCAAGTACCCTTAGCGGGGACATACGAGCAGTACTTC
CASSQVPLAGTYEQYF
>TRBJ2-3|TRBV7-2|TRBD2
TGTGCCAGCAGCTATATAGCGGGAGGGCGAAGGGGCACAGATACGCAGTATTTT
CASSYIAGGRRGTDTQYF
>TRBJ2-7|TRBV7-2|.
TGTGCCAGCAGGGGGGGTAGTAGCGAGCAGTACTTC
CASRGGSSEQYF
>TRBJ1-5|TRBV9|TRBD1
TGTGCCAGCAGCCGGACAGGGTCGGACAATCAGCCCCAGCATTTT
CASSRTGSDNQPQHF
>TRBJ1-1|TRBV18|.
TGTGCCAGCTCACCACCGACGGGGTTGAACACTGAAGCTTTCTTT
CASSPPTGLNTEAFF
>TRBJ2-5|TRBV28|.
TGTGCCAGCAGTTTCCCAGGGAAGGGGACCCAGTACTTC
CASSFPGKGTQYF
>TRBJ2-5|TRBV18|TRBD2
TGTGCCAGCTCAAGGACTAGCGGCGAGACCCAGTACTTC
CASSRTSGETQYF
>TRBJ2-1|TRBV11-3|TRBD2
TGTGCCAGCAGCTTAGAAGGCGGGAGAGGGGCCAATGAGCAGTTCTTC
CASSLEGGRGANEQFF
>TRBJ2-2|TRBV15|TRBD2
TGTGCCACCAGCAGAGAGGTGCTAGCGGGAGTGGGCGGGGAGCTGTTTTTT
CATSREVLAGVGGELFF